There are many counts of the clone carrying this T cell receptor (beta chain). Its antigen remains unknown. J gave up 2 bases and V 0 bases, and 7 bases lay outside the gene matches. CDR1 and CDR2 from the germline V gene are LGHNA and YSLEER. The length of the CDR3 is 18 residues. The data originate from a study of T-cell reconstitution after alpha-beta-depleted transplantation in children. Unique molecular identifiers tagged the TCRbeta library. TCRdb called the PCR reads again in MiXCR, with one record for every CDR3 protein. The table records fewer than 700,000 distinct CDR3 sequences, 13% of them present only once. Broader study findings: At one year after transplant, newly produced T cells mostly accounted for T-cell counts and diversity. The origin of alpha-beta T cells about two months after transplant was reportedly several hundred expanded graft clones. For some patients, TCRbeta diversity was high at day 60 because of recipient T cells and thymic progenitors that survived.

V gene TRBV4-3 combines with J gene TRBJ2-3, with 11 bases identical to TRBD2. Source: PBMCs, mostly from graft donor cells, taken 360 days after TCRalphabeta/CD19-depleted stem cell transplant. The TCR originated in a male patient between 5 and 17 years old who had a stem cell transplant for acute myeloid leukemia, so the T cells may come from the graft donor. The CDR3 DNA is TGCGCCAGCAGCCAAGATCCCCCGACTAGCGGGATCACAGATACGCAGTATTTT. Protein: CASSQDPPTSGITDTQYF.